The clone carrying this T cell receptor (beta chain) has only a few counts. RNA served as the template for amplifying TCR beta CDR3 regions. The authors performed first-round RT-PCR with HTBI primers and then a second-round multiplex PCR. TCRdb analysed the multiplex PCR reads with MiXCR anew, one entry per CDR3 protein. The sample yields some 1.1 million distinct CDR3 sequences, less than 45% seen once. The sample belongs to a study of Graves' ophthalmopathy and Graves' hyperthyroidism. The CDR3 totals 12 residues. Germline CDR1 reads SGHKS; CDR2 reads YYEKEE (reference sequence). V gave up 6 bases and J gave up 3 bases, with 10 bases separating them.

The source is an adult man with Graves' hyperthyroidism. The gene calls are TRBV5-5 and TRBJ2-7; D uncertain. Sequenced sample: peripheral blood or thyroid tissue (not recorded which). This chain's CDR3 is CASTLDRYEQYF. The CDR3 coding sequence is TGTGCCAGCACCCTTGACCGCTACGAGCAGTACTTC. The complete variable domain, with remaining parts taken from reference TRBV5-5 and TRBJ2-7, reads DAGVTQSPTHLIKTRGQQVTLRCSPISGHKSVSWYQQVLGQGPQFIFQYYEKEERGRGNFPDRFSARQFPNYSSELNVNALLLGDSALYLCASTLDRYEQYFGPGTRLTVT.